Reported below is one TCR beta chain. CDR1 and CDR2 from the germline V gene are MNHNS and SASEGT. The CDR3 is 14 residues long. V was clipped by 7 bases and J by 10 bases, with 22 bases between them. These data belong to a study of shared T cell receptors in the human thymus. Assay: immunoSEQ multiplex PCR; the TCRdb copy retains only in-frame clones and omits some. The table lists some 660,000 clones, approximately 89% of them singletons. These same data were also listed under a study on human thymus T cells. According to that study: The donor group consisted of healthy Finnish infants who were having corrective surgery for congenital heart defects. Corrective cardiac surgery supplied the resected thymus tissue. Related research described strongly overlapping thymic repertoires in unrelated people.

The TCR comes from a boy younger than two with a congenital heart defect. V is TRBV6-1 and J is TRBJ1-1; D possibly corresponds to TRBD1 (6 bases). Sequencing was performed on thymocytes. Here the CDR3 reads CASIRTDSTSVAFF. The CDR3 DNA reads TGTGCCAGCATACGGACAGACAGCACTTCGGTAGCTTTCTTT.